This TCR beta chain was recorded in a study of cytomegalovirus exposure and HLA in healthy donors. The PCR made use of 60 Vbeta and 13 Jbeta primers. Repertoires were generated with immunoSEQ multiplex PCR, while TCRdb's copy carries only in-frame clones and drops some. The data hold about 82,000 clones, with around 77% observed a single time. The CDR3 extends over 15 amino acids. Germline V gene sequence: CDR1 SGHDT, CDR2 YYEEEE. The trim removed 2 bases at V and 6 bases at J, leaving 8 bases unmatched. The TCR comes from a man aged 45-60 years in good health and CMV-seronegative. The rearrangement joins TRBV5-6 to TRBJ2-1; TRBD1 aligns across 7 bases. The source material was PBMCs. The CDR3 reads CASSFPRGGLNEQFF. For the CDR3, the DNA is TGTGCCAGCAGCTTTCCGAGAGGGGGCCTCAATGAGCAGTTCTTC.